The next 13 T cell receptor beta chains were all read from a single sample in a study of cytomegalovirus exposure and HLA in healthy donors. Generated by immunoSEQ multiplex PCR, the TCRdb table keeps only in-frame clones and is missing some. This sample yields 150,000 to 200,000 clones, of which 85% are seen a single time; around a sixth belongs to the top ten. The sample comprised PBMCs. All receptors come from a man aged 18 to 29 in good health and CMV-seropositive.

The chain recombines TRBV7-3 with TRBJ2-5; no clear D. V lost 5 bases to trimming and J lost 0 bases, with 4 bases between them. CDR1 and CDR2 (germline): SGHTA, FQGTGA. The CDR3 is made up of 12 amino acids. This CDR3 reads CASSINQETQYF. Here the CDR3 DNA reads TGTGCCAGCAGCATCAACCAAGAGACCCAGTACTTC. Full variable domain (remainder filled in from reference TRBV7-3 and TRBJ2-5): GAGVSQTPSNKVTEKGKYVELRCDPISGHTALYWYRQSLGQGPEFLIYFQGTGAADDSGLPNDRFFAVRPEGSVSTLKIQRTERGDSAVYLCASSINQETQYFGPGTRLLVL.

The rearrangement joins TRBV2 to TRBJ1-5; the D gene is possibly TRBD1 (5 bases). Germline CDR1 is SNHLY and CDR2 is FYNNEI. The V and J ends lost 4 bases and 0 bases respectively, with 19 bases between them. This CDR3 contains 18 residues. CDR3 in DNA: TGTGCCAGCAGTGGGGCAGGGCCGGTGGGTTATAGCAATCAGCCCCAGCATTTT. Translated: CASSGAGPVGYSNQPQHF.

The J gene is TRBJ2-3, the V gene TRBV5-4, with D tentatively TRBD1 (6 bases). Germline V CDR1 and CDR2: SGHNT, YYREEE (reference sequence). This CDR3 spans 18 amino acids. Deletions cut 4 bases from V and 4 bases from J, with 25 bases between. The CDR3 DNA reads as TGTGCCAGCAGCGACGACAGGATCAGGGACACACTTGCAGATACGCAGTATTTT. Its protein product is CASSDDRIRDTLADTQYF.

This clone was detected only a few times. The chain is built from TRBV5-1 and TRBJ1-2; 11 bases fit TRBD1. V shed 3 bases, J shed 3 bases, and the junction held 1 base outside the gene matches. CDR3 size: 14 residues. Germline V lookup: CDR1 SGHRS, CDR2 YFSETQ. The CDR3 sequence is CASSWTGGDYGYTF. The CDR3 nucleotides read TGCGCCAGCAGCTGGACAGGGGGCGACTATGGCTACACCTTC. The whole variable domain, filled in from reference TRBV5-1 and TRBJ1-2, reads KAGVTQTPRYLIKTRGQQVTLSCSPISGHRSVSWYQQTPGQGLQFLFEYFSETQRNKGNFPGRFSGRQFSNSRSEMNVSTLELGDSALYLCASSWTGGDYGYTFGSGTRLTVV.

V usage is TRBV9 and J usage is TRBJ2-1, with D perhaps TRBD2 (6 bases). The V gene's germline CDR1 is SGDLS and CDR2 YYNGEE. This CDR3 spans 12 amino acids. Trimming stripped 3 bases from V and 10 bases from J, with 11 bases between. CDR3 residues: CASSDVRGEQFF. CDR3 coding DNA: TGTGCCAGCAGCGATGTTCGGGGGGAGCAGTTCTTC.

The rearrangement joins TRBV5-1 to TRBJ1-2; D is possibly TRBD1 (5 bases). Germline V gives CDR1 SGHRS, CDR2 YFSETQ. The CDR3 is made up of 13 amino acids. The V end was cut by 3 bases, the J end by 8 bases, with 14 bases between. The CDR3: CASSWQGMEGYTF. The DNA of the CDR3 is TGCGCCAGCAGCTGGCAGGGCATGGAAGGCTACACCTTC.

The count of this clone is one. This sequence joins TRBV6-1 and TRBJ2-5; D might be TRBD1 (5 bases). V gave up 5 bases and J gave up 5 bases, with 15 bases separating them. CDR3 length equals 14 residues. Germline CDR1 is MNHNS and CDR2 is SASEGT. CDR3 coding DNA: TGTGCCAGCAGTTCAGGGTTGGTAAGGGAGACCCAGTACTTC. Its translation is CASSSGLVRETQYF.

The chain carries TRBV4-1 and TRBJ1-4; a possible D gene is TRBD1 (6 bases). Trimming took 4 bases from V and 6 from J, leaving 18 bases between them. CDR3 size: 16 residues. Germline V gene sequence: CDR1 MGHRA, CDR2 YSYEKL. CDR3 sequence reads: CASSPQRGAPDEKLFF. The CDR3 nucleotides are TGCGCCAGCAGCCCACAGCGGGGGGCGCCCGATGAAAAACTGTTTTTT.

CDR3 loop: CASSAGTSGYTGELFF. In nucleotides, the CDR3 is TGCGCCAGCAGCGCGGGGACTAGCGGATACACCGGGGAGCTGTTTTTT. The J gene is TRBJ2-2, the V gene TRBV5-1; 11 bases align to TRBD2. Trimming at V came to 4 bases and at J to 3 bases, leaving 5 bases not matched to a gene. The V gene's germline CDR1 is SGHRS and CDR2 YFSETQ. The CDR3 runs to 16 residues.

This chain links TRBV9 with TRBJ2-7, with 7 bases lining up with TRBD2. V dropped 3 bases and J dropped 4; count of bases not matched to a gene: 7. Germline CDR1 and CDR2: SGDLS and YYNGEE. The CDR3 sequence is 14 residues long. The CDR3 is CASSGGGTDYEQYF. Written as DNA, the CDR3 is TGTGCCAGCAGCGGGGGAGGGACGGATTACGAGCAGTACTTC.

This chain joins TRBV2 and TRBJ2-7; D unresolved. The CDR3 runs to 13 residues. V was cut by 0 bases and J by 1 base, with 4 bases left in between. Germline assignment: CDR1 SNHLY and CDR2 FYNNEI. CDR3 sequence (DNA): TGTGCCAGCAGTGAAGCGTCATCCTACGAGCAGTACTTC. This codes for CASSEASSYEQYF.

The rearrangement links TRBV30 to TRBJ2-2; D is possibly TRBD1 (6 bases). This CDR3 is 13 amino acids long. Looked up from germline, CDR1 is GTSNPN and CDR2 is SVGIG (reference sequence). Trimming pared 4 bases from V and 5 bases from J, leaving 11 bases between. CDR3 loop: CAWKGETTGELFF. The DNA for the CDR3 is TGTGCCTGGAAGGGGGAGACGACCGGGGAGCTGTTTTTT.

The chain is built from TRBV7-2 and TRBJ1-3, with a weak D call TRBD1 (6 bases). Germline assignment: CDR1 SGHTA and CDR2 FQGNSA. V was trimmed by 5 bases and J by 4 bases, leaving 15 bases between them. The CDR3 contains 15 residues. The CDR3 sequence is CASSPGTSPGNTIYF. The CDR3 DNA reads as TGTGCCAGCAGCCCGGGGACATCCCCGGGAAACACCATATATTTT.